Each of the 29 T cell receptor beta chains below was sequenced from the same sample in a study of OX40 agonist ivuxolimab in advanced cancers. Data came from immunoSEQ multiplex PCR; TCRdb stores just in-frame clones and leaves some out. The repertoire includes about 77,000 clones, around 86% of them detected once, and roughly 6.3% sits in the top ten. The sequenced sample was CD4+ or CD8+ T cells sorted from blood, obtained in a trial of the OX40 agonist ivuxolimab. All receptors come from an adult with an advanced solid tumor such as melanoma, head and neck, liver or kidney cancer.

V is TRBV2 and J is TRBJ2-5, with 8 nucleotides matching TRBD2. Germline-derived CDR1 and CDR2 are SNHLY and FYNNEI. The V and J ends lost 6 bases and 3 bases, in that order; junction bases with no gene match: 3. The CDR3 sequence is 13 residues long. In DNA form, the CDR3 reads TGTGCCAGCAGGCCCGGGGGGGAAGAGACCCAGTACTTC. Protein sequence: CASRPGGEETQYF.

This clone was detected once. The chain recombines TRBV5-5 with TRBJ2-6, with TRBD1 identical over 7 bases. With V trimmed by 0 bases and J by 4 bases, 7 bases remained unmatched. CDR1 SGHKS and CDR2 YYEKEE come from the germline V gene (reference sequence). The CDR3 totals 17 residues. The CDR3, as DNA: TGTGCCAGCAGCTTGGCTCCGACAGGGACCGGGGCCAACGTCCTGACTTTC. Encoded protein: CASSLAPTGTGANVLTF.

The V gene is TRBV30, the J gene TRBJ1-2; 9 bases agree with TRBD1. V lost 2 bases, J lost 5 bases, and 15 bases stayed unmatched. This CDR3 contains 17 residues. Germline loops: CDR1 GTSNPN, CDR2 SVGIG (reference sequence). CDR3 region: CAWSKTNTGGFRYGYTF. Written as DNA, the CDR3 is TGTGCCTGGAGTAAAACGAATACAGGGGGCTTCAGGTATGGCTACACCTTC.

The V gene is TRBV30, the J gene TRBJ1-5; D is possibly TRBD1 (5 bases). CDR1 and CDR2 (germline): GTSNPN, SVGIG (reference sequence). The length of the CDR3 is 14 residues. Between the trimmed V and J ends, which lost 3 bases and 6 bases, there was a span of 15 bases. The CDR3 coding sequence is TGTGCCTGGAGGGCCGGGGGGAAGAGTCAGCCCCAGCATTTT. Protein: CAWRAGGKSQPQHF.

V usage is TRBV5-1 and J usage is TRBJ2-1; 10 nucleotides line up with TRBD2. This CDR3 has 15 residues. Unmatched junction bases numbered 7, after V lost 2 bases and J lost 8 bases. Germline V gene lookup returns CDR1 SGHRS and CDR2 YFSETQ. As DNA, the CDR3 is TGCGCCAGCAGCTTAAGCGGGGGGGCCTTCGATGAGCAGTTCTTC. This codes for CASSLSGGAFDEQFF.

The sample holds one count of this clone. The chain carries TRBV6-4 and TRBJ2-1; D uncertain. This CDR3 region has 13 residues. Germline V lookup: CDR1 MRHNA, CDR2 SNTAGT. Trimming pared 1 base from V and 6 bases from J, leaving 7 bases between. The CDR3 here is CASSDFLFNEQFF. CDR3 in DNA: TGTGCCAGCAGTGACTTCCTCTTCAATGAGCAGTTCTTC.

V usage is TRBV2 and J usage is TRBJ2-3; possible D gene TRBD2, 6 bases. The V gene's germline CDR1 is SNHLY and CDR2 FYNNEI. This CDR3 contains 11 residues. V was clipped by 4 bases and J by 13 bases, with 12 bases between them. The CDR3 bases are TGTGCCAGCAGTGGAGTGGGGGGAGAGTATTTT. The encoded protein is CASSGVGGEYF.

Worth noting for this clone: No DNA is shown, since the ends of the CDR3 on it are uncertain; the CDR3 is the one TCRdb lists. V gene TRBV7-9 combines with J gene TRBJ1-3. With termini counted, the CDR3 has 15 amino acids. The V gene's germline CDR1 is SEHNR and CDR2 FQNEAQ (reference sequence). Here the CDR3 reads CASSFGAGSGNTIYF.

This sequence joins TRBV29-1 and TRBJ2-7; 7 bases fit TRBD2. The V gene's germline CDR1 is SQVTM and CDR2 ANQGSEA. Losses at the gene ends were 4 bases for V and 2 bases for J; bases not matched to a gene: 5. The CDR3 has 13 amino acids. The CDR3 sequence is CSVGAGPPYEQYF. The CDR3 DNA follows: TGCAGCGTTGGAGCGGGACCGCCCTACGAGCAGTACTTC.

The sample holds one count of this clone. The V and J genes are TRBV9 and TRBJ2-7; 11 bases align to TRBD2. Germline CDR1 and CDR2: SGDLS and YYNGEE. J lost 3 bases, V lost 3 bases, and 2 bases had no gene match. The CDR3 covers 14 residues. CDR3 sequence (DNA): TGTGCCAGCAGCGCCACTAGCGGGAGCTACGAGCAGTACTTC. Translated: CASSATSGSYEQYF.

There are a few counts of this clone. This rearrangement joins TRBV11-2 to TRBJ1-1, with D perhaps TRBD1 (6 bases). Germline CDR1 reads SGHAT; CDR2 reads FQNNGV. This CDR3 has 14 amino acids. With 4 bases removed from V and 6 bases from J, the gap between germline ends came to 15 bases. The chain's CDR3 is CASSSGGGHAEAFF. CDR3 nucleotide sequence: TGTGCCAGCAGCTCCGGGGGGGGACACGCTGAAGCTTTCTTT.

The CDR3 DNA reads as TGTGCCAGCAGTCCCGTAAACTCTCGGGACGGAGCTTTCTTT. The encoded protein is CASSPVNSRDGAFF. J is TRBJ1-1 and V is TRBV28; TRBD1 is a possible D gene (5 bases). Germline CDR1 MDHEN, CDR2 SYDVKM. The V gene lost 5 bases and the J gene lost 10 bases, with 20 bases spanning the gap. CDR3 size: 14 residues.

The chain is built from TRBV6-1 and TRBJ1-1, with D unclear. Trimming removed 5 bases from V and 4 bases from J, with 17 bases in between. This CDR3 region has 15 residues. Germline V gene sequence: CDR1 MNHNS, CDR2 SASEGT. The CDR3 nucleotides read TGTGCCAGCAGTCAAGACCGGACGGGCTTCACTGAAGCTTTCTTT. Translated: CASSQDRTGFTEAFF.

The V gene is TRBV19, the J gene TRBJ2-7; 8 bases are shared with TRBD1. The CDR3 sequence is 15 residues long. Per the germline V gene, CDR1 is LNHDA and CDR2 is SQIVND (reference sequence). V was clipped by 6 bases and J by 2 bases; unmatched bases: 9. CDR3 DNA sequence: TGTGCCAGTAGCCTTTTCTTGGGACAGGCCTACGAGCAGTACTTC. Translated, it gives CASSLFLGQAYEQYF.

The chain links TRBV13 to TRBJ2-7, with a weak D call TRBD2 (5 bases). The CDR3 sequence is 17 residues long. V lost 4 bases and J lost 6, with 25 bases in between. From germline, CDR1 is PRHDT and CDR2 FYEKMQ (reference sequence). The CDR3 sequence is CASSSGRRGKALGEQYF. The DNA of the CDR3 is TGTGCCAGCAGCTCTGGACGGAGAGGGAAAGCTTTGGGCGAGCAGTACTTC.

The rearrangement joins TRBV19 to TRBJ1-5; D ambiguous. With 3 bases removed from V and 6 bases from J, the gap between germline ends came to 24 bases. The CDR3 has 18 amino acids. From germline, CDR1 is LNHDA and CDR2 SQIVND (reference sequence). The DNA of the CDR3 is TGTGCCAGTAGTATTCGGAAGTCCGGCGGATCAGGCGGTCAGCCCCAGCATTTT. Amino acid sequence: CASSIRKSGGSGGQPQHF.

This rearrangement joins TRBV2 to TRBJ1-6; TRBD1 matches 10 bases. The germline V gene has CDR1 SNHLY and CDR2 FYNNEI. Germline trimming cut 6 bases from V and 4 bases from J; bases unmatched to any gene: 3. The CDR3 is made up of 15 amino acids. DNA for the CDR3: TGTGCCAGCAGAAGGACAGGGGGATATAATTCACCCCTCCACTTT. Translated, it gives CASRRTGGYNSPLHF.

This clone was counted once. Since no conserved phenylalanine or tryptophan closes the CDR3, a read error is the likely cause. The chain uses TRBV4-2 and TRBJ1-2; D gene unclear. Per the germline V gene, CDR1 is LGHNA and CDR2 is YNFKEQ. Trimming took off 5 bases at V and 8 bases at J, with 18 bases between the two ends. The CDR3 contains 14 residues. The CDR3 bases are TGTGCCAGCAGCGTGGAACAGAGGTCTACCGGCTACACCCTC. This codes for CASSVEQRSTGYTL.

The CDR3 sequence is CASSLGASGDTDTQYF. CDR3 bases: TGTGCCAGCAGCTTAGGGGCTAGCGGAGACACAGATACGCAGTATTTT. The chain couples TRBV7-2 to TRBJ2-3; 7 nucleotides line up with TRBD2. The CDR3 loop spans 16 amino acids. Germline CDR1 and CDR2: SGHTA and FQGNSA. Losses at the gene ends were 1 base for V and 2 bases for J; bases not matched to a gene: 6. The whole variable domain, filled in from reference TRBV7-2 and TRBJ2-3, reads GAGVSQSPSNKVTEKGKDVELRCDPISGHTALYWYRQSLGQGLEFLIYFQGNSAPDKSGLPSDRFSAERTGGSVSTLTIQRTQQEDSAVYLCASSLGASGDTDTQYFGPGTRLTVL.

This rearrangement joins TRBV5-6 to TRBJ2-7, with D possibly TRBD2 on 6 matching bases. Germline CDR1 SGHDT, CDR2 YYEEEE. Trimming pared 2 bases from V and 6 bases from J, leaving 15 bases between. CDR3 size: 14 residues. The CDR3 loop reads CASSFGTLSAEQYF. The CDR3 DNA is TGTGCCAGCAGCTTCGGGACTCTCTCTGCCGAGCAGTACTTC.

This CDR3 reads CASSLRQGRNYGYTF. The CDR3, as DNA: TGTGCCAGCAGCCTAAGACAGGGCCGTAACTATGGCTACACCTTC. The chain is built from TRBV27 and TRBJ1-2; 7 bases line up with TRBD1. Trimming removed 6 bases from V and 1 base from J; junction bases left unmatched: 8. Germline assignment: CDR1 MNHEY and CDR2 SMNVEV (reference sequence). The CDR3 consists of 15 residues.

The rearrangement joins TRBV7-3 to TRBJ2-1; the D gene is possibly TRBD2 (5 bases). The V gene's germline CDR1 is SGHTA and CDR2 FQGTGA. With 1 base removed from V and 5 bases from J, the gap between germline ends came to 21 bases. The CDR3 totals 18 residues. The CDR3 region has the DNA TGTGCCAGCAGCTTAATGGTCTCGCCCCTCGGGGTAAACAATGAGCAGTTCTTC. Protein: CASSLMVSPLGVNNEQFF.

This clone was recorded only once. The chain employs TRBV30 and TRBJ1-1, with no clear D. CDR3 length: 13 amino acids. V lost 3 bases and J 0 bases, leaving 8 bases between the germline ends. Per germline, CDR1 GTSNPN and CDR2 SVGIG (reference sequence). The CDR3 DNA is TGTGCCTGGAGATGGCAGCTGAACACTGAAGCTTTCTTT. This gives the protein CAWRWQLNTEAFF.

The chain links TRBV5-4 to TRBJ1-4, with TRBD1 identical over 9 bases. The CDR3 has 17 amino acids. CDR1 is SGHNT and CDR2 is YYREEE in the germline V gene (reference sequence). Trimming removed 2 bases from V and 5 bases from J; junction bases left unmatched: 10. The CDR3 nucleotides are TGTGCCAGCAGCTTACACACTGGGACAGGGTTGAATGAAAAACTGTTTTTT. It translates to CASSLHTGTGLNEKLFF.

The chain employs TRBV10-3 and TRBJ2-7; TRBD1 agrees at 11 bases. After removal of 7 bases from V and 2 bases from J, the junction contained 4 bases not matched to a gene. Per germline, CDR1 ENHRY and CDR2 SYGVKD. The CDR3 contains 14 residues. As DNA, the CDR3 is TGTGCCATCACCCCGGGACAGGGGGCCTACGAGCAGTACTTC. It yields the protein CAITPGQGAYEQYF.

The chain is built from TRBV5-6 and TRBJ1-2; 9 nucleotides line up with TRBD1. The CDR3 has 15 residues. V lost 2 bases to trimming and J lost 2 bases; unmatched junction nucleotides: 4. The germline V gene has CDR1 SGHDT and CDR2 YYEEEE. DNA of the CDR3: TGTGCCAGCAGCTTTGGGACAGGGACCAACTATGGCTACACCTTC. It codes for CASSFGTGTNYGYTF.

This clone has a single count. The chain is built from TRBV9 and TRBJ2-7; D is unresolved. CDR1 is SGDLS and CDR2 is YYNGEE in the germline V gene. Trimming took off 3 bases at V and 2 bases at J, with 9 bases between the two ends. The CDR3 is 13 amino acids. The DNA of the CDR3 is TGTGCCAGCAGCGGGGCCCTACCCTACGAGCAGTACTTC. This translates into CASSGALPYEQYF.

CDR3 DNA sequence: TGTGCCAGCAGCTTAGACCCAGAGACACCCCTCCACTTT. Its translation: CASSLDPETPLHF. The chain has TRBV11-2 and TRBJ1-6, with D unresolved. CDR1 SGHAT and CDR2 FQNNGV come from the germline V gene. Trimming removed 0 bases from V and 11 bases from J, with 8 bases in between. The CDR3 has 13 residues.

This chain's CDR3 is CATRGGRLNTEAFF. CDR3 bases: TGCGCCACCAGAGGGGGGCGACTGAACACTGAAGCTTTCTTT. The chain uses TRBV5-1 and TRBJ1-1, with a weak D call TRBD1 (6 bases). With 9 bases removed from V and 0 bases from J, the gap between germline ends came to 15 bases. The CDR3 runs to 14 residues. From germline, CDR1 is SGHRS and CDR2 YFSETQ.